The clone carrying this T cell receptor (beta chain) was counted once. Synthetic TCR analog templates were added to each PCR reaction. Sequenced by immunoSEQ multiplex PCR; TCRdb stores in-frame clones only, minus some. The sample consists of approximately 34,000 clones, roughly 88% of them appearing once. These data are taken from a study of PD-L1 blockade in urothelial cancer. Background on the study: Around 2014 therapy began: atezolizumab 1,200 mg intravenously every 3 weeks.

The germline V gene has CDR1 MNHEY and CDR2 SVGAGI. V trimming: 2 bases; J trimming: 10 bases; junction bases outside the gene matches: 5. CDR3 length equals 14 residues. The chain uses TRBV6-5 and TRBJ2-1, with TRBD2 identical over 10 bases. The sequence was obtained from a man aged 55-75 years with urothelial cancer. Sequenced here: PBMCs, sampled around atezolizumab (anti-PD-L1) treatment. The CDR3 DNA sequence: TGTGCCAGCAGTTACACTATAGCGGGGGGAGAGCAGTTCTTC. It is translated as CASSYTIAGGEQFF.